This passage covers 3 T cell receptor beta chains from one sample sequenced in a study of T cells expressing NK-cell markers (dated by TCRdb to 2020 to 2021). The library was prepared using 5' RACE. TCRdb names Illumina HiSeq 2000 as the instrument used. The reads, reprocessed by TCRdb, yield one row per CDR3 protein sequence and no DNA. This specimen's table enumerates some 120,000 distinct CDR3 sequences. The top ten clones comprise roughly 18% of the sample. The source material was blood T cells: a sorted CD56 or NKG2C T cell subset, CD4+ or CD8+ T cells, or bulk PBMC T cells (not recorded which). Source of these receptors: a woman aged 18 to 75 in good health.

This chain links TRBV9 with TRBJ2-1; TCRdb calls TRBD2, which cannot be checked without DNA. The CDR3 is 18 amino acids. Germline CDR1 reads SGDLS; CDR2 reads YYNGEE. The CDR3 loop reads CASSPREVAGASYNEQFF.

The J gene is TRBJ1-4, the V gene TRBV19; checking the TCRdb D call of TRBD1 is not possible without DNA. CDR3 length: 14 amino acids. Germline V gene data show CDR1 as LNHDA and CDR2 as SQIVND (reference sequence). The CDR3 sequence: CASNLGPGDEKLFF.

This chain uses TRBV10-3 with TRBJ2-5; TCRdb's assignment of TRBD2 cannot be checked, as there is no DNA. Germline V gene sequence: CDR1 ENHRY, CDR2 SYGVKD. The CDR3 has 15 residues. CDR3 loop: CAISDPTGQRETQYF.